This is a list of T cell receptor beta chains from one sample in a study of beta chain features in type 1 diabetes. The table came from immunoSEQ multiplex PCR; TCRdb's copy has only in-frame clones and leaves some out. The sample contains approximately 160,000 clones, 9% to 12% of which appear only once. Sequencing input: central memory CD4+ T cells from blood. All receptors come from a man aged 30 to 39 with type 1 diabetes. The CDR3 runs from the conserved cysteine through the conserved F or W. The order of the fields is CDR3 protein, CDR3 DNA, V gene, clone size, D gene, J gene. A D gene is named only where the DNA matches it firmly. The size entry is marked missing in some rows and otherwise reads once, few, many or a size class.

CDR3 protein: CASSLDLVGAGGRTDTQYF; CDR3 DNA: TGTGCCAGCAGCTTAGATCTGGTCGGAGCGGGAGGTCGTACAGATACGCAGTATTTT; V gene: TRBV11-2; clone size: few; D gene: TRBD2; J gene: TRBJ2-3
CDR3 protein: CAISGLGENYGYTF; CDR3 DNA: TGTGCCATCAGTGGATTGGGAGAGAACTATGGCTACACCTTC; V gene: TRBV10-3; clone size: few; D gene: -; J gene: TRBJ1-2
CDR3 protein: CSARKGEFSTDTQYF; CDR3 DNA: TGCAGCGCCCGGAAGGGGGAGTTTAGCACAGATACGCAGTATTTT; V gene: TRBV29-1; clone size: -; D gene: -; J gene: TRBJ2-3
CDR3 protein: CASSPARPGQGFAFF; CDR3 DNA: TGTGCCAGCTCACCAGCGCGCCCGGGACAGGGGTTTGCTTTCTTT; V gene: TRBV18; clone size: -; D gene: TRBD1; J gene: TRBJ1-1
CDR3 protein: CASSPTGSSAGYTF; CDR3 DNA: TGTGCCAGCAGCCCGACAGGGTCTTCGGCGGGCTACACCTTC; V gene: TRBV7-6; clone size: -; D gene: TRBD1; J gene: TRBJ1-2
CDR3 protein: CASSLKLATGHEQFF; CDR3 DNA: TGTGCCAGCAGCTTGAAACTAGCGACCGGTCACGAGCAGTTCTTC; V gene: TRBV5-4; clone size: -; D gene: TRBD2; J gene: TRBJ2-1
CDR3 protein: CAISESGQVNQPQHF; CDR3 DNA: TGTGCCATCAGTGAGTCCGGACAGGTCAATCAGCCCCAGCATTTT; V gene: TRBV10-3; clone size: -; D gene: TRBD1; J gene: TRBJ1-5
CDR3 protein: CASSQWARAGAAYEQYF; CDR3 DNA: TGCGCCAGCAGTCAATGGGCAAGAGCGGGAGCGGCCTACGAGCAGTACTTC; V gene: TRBV23-1; clone size: -; D gene: TRBD2; J gene: TRBJ2-7
CDR3 protein: CASSYRREGLQPQHF; CDR3 DNA: TGTGCCAGCAGTTACCGTAGGGAGGGATTGCAGCCCCAGCATTTT; V gene: TRBV6-5; clone size: few; D gene: -; J gene: TRBJ1-5
CDR3 protein: CASSLVASGSTKTQYF; CDR3 DNA: TGTGCCAGCAGCTTAGTTGCCAGCGGGAGTACCAAGACCCAGTACTTC; V gene: TRBV7-2; clone size: few; D gene: TRBD2; J gene: TRBJ2-5
CDR3 protein: CASSPRRQGGYGYTF; CDR3 DNA: TGTGCCAGCAGCCCCCGCCGACAGGGAGGCTATGGCTACACCTTC; V gene: TRBV7-8; clone size: few; D gene: TRBD1; J gene: TRBJ1-2
CDR3 protein: CASSSLITSGRGNEQFF; CDR3 DNA: TGTGCCAGCAGCTCGCTCATAACTAGCGGGAGAGGCAATGAGCAGTTCTTC; V gene: TRBV7-9; clone size: -; D gene: TRBD2; J gene: TRBJ2-1
CDR3 protein: CASRTGGRAYEQYF; CDR3 DNA: TGTGCCAGCAGGACAGGGGGCCGCGCCTACGAGCAGTACTTC; V gene: TRBV6-6; clone size: -; D gene: TRBD1; J gene: TRBJ2-7
CDR3 protein: CASSPGLAGVATGELFF; CDR3 DNA: TGTGCCAGCTCGCCGGGACTAGCGGGAGTTGCTACCGGGGAGCTGTTTTTT; V gene: TRBV18; clone size: few; D gene: TRBD2; J gene: TRBJ2-2
CDR3 protein: CASSEEREGPRTYEQYF; CDR3 DNA: TGTGCCAGCAGTGAAGAGCGGGAGGGCCCTAGGACCTACGAGCAGTACTTC; V gene: TRBV2; clone size: once; D gene: TRBD2; J gene: TRBJ2-7
CDR3 protein: CASSLGRDGEQFF; CDR3 DNA: TGCGCCAGCAGCTTAGGGCGGGACGGTGAGCAGTTCTTC; V gene: TRBV5-1; clone size: few; D gene: -; J gene: TRBJ2-1
CDR3 protein: CASSLVWGQGDGYTF; CDR3 DNA: TGTGCCAGCAGCTTAGTTTGGGGACAGGGGGATGGCTACACCTTC; V gene: TRBV7-2; clone size: few; D gene: TRBD1; J gene: TRBJ1-2
CDR3 protein: CASSGGRASYNEQFF; CDR3 DNA: TGTGCCAGCAGTGGCGGGAGGGCCTCCTACAATGAGCAGTTCTTC; V gene: TRBV2; clone size: -; D gene: TRBD2; J gene: TRBJ2-1
CDR3 protein: CASSSLGSETQYF; CDR3 DNA: TGTGCCAGCTCCTCCCTAGGATCCGAGACCCAGTACTTC; V gene: TRBV2; clone size: many; D gene: -; J gene: TRBJ2-5
CDR3 protein: CSVEKGGETQYF; CDR3 DNA: TGCAGCGTTGAAAAGGGCGGGGAGACCCAGTACTTC; V gene: TRBV29-1; clone size: many; D gene: -; J gene: TRBJ2-5
CDR3 protein: CASSVGTRDTEAFF; CDR3 DNA: TGTGCCAGCTCAGTAGGCACCCGGGACACTGAAGCTTTCTTT; V gene: TRBV18; clone size: -; D gene: -; J gene: TRBJ1-1
CDR3 protein: CASSHEMLGEAFF; CDR3 DNA: TGTGCCAGCAGCCATGAAATGCTAGGTGAAGCTTTCTTT; V gene: TRBV4-2; clone size: -; D gene: -; J gene: TRBJ1-1
CDR3 protein: CASSIREGDTQYF; CDR3 DNA: TGTGCCAGTAGTATTCGGGAGGGAGATACGCAGTATTTT; V gene: TRBV19; clone size: -; D gene: TRBD2; J gene: TRBJ2-3
CDR3 protein: CASSQAGTGVEKLFF; CDR3 DNA: TGCGCCAGCAGCCAAGCCGGGACAGGGGTAGAAAAACTGTTTTTT; V gene: TRBV4-1; clone size: -; D gene: TRBD1; J gene: TRBJ1-4
CDR3 protein: CASSWGQATEAFF; CDR3 DNA: TGTGCCAGCAGTTGGGGACAGGCTACTGAAGCTTTCTTT; V gene: TRBV6-5; clone size: few; D gene: TRBD1; J gene: TRBJ1-1
CDR3 protein: CASSPQTGGNEQFF; CDR3 DNA: TGCGCCAGCAGCCCTCAGACAGGGGGCAATGAGCAGTTCTTC; V gene: TRBV4-1; clone size: -; D gene: TRBD1; J gene: TRBJ2-1
CDR3 protein: CASTLEPPGEEKLFF; CDR3 DNA: TGTGCCAGCACCTTGGAGCCTCCAGGGGAAGAAAAACTGTTTTTT; V gene: TRBV2; clone size: -; D gene: -; J gene: TRBJ1-4
CDR3 protein: CASSSRDRTLAYEQYF; CDR3 DNA: TGCGCCAGCAGCTCCCGGGACAGGACCCTTGCCTACGAGCAGTACTTC; V gene: TRBV5-1; clone size: -; D gene: TRBD1; J gene: TRBJ2-7
CDR3 protein: CASSLAPGSGGYNEQFF; CDR3 DNA: TGTGCCAGCAGCTTAGCGCCCGGTAGCGGAGGTTACAATGAGCAGTTCTTC; V gene: TRBV7-2; clone size: -; D gene: -; J gene: TRBJ2-1
CDR3 protein: CASSPQNNEQFF; CDR3 DNA: TGTGCCAGCTCACCTCAGAACAATGAGCAGTTCTTC; V gene: TRBV18; clone size: -; D gene: -; J gene: TRBJ2-1